These T cell receptor beta chains were read from a single sample in a study of blood T cell repertoires in COVID-19. Profiled with immunoSEQ multiplex PCR; TCRdb holds only in-frame clones, not every one. The sample carries hundreds of thousands of clones, about 85% recorded once. Specimen: peripheral blood. These receptors originate from a man in his forties or fifties with acute or convalescent COVID-19. The CDR3 runs from the conserved cysteine through the conserved F or W. Each record gives: V gene, clone size, D gene, J gene, CDR3 protein, CDR3 DNA. D genes are given only for firm matches. Only part of the rows carry a size: once, few, many, or a class if the clone is expanded.

>TRBV4-2|NA|TRBD1|TRBJ1-3
CASSEGASGNTIYF
TGTGCCAGCAGTGAGGGGGCTTCTGGAAACACCATATATTTT
>TRBV18|NA|TRBD1|TRBJ2-1
CATAMQTGIHEQFF
TGTGCCACAGCTATGCAGACAGGGATCCATGAGCAGTTCTTC
>TRBV27|NA|TRBD2|TRBJ2-7
CASGGLGLYEQYF
TGTGCCAGCGGGGGACTAGGGCTCTACGAGCAGTACTTC
>TRBV18|NA|TRBD1|TRBJ1-1
CASSLEGATEAFF
TGTGCCAGCTCCCTGGAGGGGGCCACTGAAGCTTTCTTT
>TRBV7-2|NA|TRBD2|TRBJ2-5
CASSLGGSLETQYF
TGTGCCAGCAGCTTGGGCGGGAGCCTTGAGACCCAGTACTTC
>TRBV9|NA|NA|TRBJ2-7
CASSWGTGSSYEQYF
TGTGCCAGCAGTTGGGGCACCGGGAGCTCCTACGAGCAGTACTTC
>TRBV9|NA|NA|TRBJ2-2
CASSPNGELFF
TGTGCCAGCAGCCCAAATGGGGAGCTGTTTTTT
>TRBV7-7|NA|NA|TRBJ2-5
CASSLAGSVQETQYF
TGTGCTAGCAGCTTGGCAGGGTCCGTACAAGAGACCCAGTACTTC
>TRBV14|few|TRBD1|TRBJ2-3
CASSQGQGPSMNTQYF
TGTGCCAGCAGCCAAGGACAGGGGCCTTCGATGAATACGCAGTATTTT
>TRBV19|NA|TRBD1|TRBJ1-2
CASSGPGTGAYNYGYTF
TGTGCCAGTAGTGGCCCCGGGACAGGGGCGTATAACTATGGCTACACCTTC
>TRBV6-2/TRBV6-3|NA|NA|TRBJ2-2
CASSWPQTGELFF
TGTGCCAGCAGTTGGCCACAGACCGGGGAGCTGTTTTTT
>TRBV5-1|few|TRBD1|TRBJ1-1
CASALQGAANKISFF
TGCGCCAGCGCCTTACAGGGGGCAGCCAACAAGATAAGCTTCTTT
>TRBV11-2|NA|TRBD1|TRBJ1-1
CASSLVGTGPTEAFF
TGTGCCAGCAGCTTAGTGGGGACAGGACCCACTGAAGCTTTCTTT
>TRBV5-1|once|NA|TRBJ2-3
CASSLGQAEDTQYF
TGCGCCAGCAGCTTGGGACAGGCGGAGGATACGCAGTATTTT
>TRBV19|NA|TRBD1|TRBJ2-2
CASNTGGAMGIGELFF
TGTGCCAGTAACACAGGGGGCGCGATGGGTATCGGGGAGCTGTTTTTT